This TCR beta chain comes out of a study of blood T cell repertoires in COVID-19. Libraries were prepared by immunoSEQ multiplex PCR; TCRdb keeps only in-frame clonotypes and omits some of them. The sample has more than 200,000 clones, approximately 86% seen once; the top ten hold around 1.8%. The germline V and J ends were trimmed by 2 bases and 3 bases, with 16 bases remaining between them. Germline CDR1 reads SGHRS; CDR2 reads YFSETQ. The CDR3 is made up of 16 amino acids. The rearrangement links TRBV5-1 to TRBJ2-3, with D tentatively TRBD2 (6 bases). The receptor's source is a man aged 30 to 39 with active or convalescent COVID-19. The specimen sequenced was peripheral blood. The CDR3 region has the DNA TGCGCCAGCAGCTTAACTGTTTCGGGGGTAACAGATACGCAGTATTTT. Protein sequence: CASSLTVSGVTDTQYF.